This T cell receptor (beta chain) was identified during a study of T-cell memory formation after mild COVID-19. Study-wide results and caveats: The study detected some responding clones in pre-infection memory, suggesting cross-reactive memory joined. Clones that contracted from day 15 to 85 had balanced CD4/CD8; later expanders were CD4+ biased. Mainly CM and EM harbored the contracting CD4+ clones; mainly EMRA harbored the CD8+ ones.

A few counts support this clonotype. Its target is not known. Trimming pared 0 bases from V and 1 base from J, leaving 9 bases between. CDR1 is SGDLS and CDR2 is YYNGEE in the germline V gene. This CDR3 has 15 amino acids. Constant-segment primers were used for 5'RACE, and the resulting TCR alpha and TCR beta cDNA libraries carried sample barcodes and UMIs. TCRdb redid the calling of the 5' RACE reads with MiXCR, one entry per CDR3 protein. The sample shows about half a million distinct CDR3 sequences, 18% of them seen only once. Input material: PBMCs or a T cell subset sorted from them (not recorded which). This clonotype was obtained from an adult woman who had mild COVID-19 (a few samples of this study predate the infection). Cell type and time point are not known. The V gene is TRBV9, the J gene TRBJ2-3; no reliable D call. CDR3 coding DNA: TGTGCCAGCAGCGTAGTCGCGGAGCGCACAGATACGCAGTATTTT. Encoded protein: CASSVVAERTDTQYF.